The 13 T cell receptor beta chains below all came from one sample that was sequenced in a study of neurological immune-mediated disorders. TCRdb itself ran the 5' RACE reads through MiXCR, one entry per CDR3 protein. Here the sample spans about 53,000 distinct CDR3 sequences, 16% being singletons. Sequenced: PBMCs. These receptors were obtained from a man between 60 and 75 years old in good health.

This rearrangement joins TRBV20-1 to TRBJ1-5, with TRBD1 as a possible D gene (6 bases). The CDR3 has 15 residues. V gave up 6 bases and J gave up 0 bases, with 15 bases separating them. Germline CDR1 reads DFQATT; CDR2 reads SNEGSKA (reference sequence). The CDR3 coding sequence is TGCAGTGCGTATCCTCAGGGGAATAGCAATCAGCCCCAGCATTTT. It yields the protein CSAYPQGNSNQPQHF.

This clonotype was seen at least ten times. The rearrangement uses TRBV7-9 and TRBJ2-7; the D gene is possibly TRBD1 (5 bases). The CDR3 has 12 residues. The germline CDR1 and CDR2 sequences are SEHNR and FQNEAQ (reference sequence). V was shortened by 2 bases and J by 3 bases, with 5 bases between the two germline ends. CDR3 nucleotides: TGTGCCAGCAGCTTAAGGGGCTACGAGCAGTACTTC. Its translation is CASSLRGYEQYF.

In its sample, this clonotype was seen many times. This sequence joins TRBV7-3 and TRBJ1-5; D is ambiguous. V dropped 4 bases and J dropped 6 bases, with 10 bases sitting between them. The germline V gene has CDR1 SGHTA and CDR2 FQGTGA. There are 13 residues in the CDR3. The CDR3 protein is CASSSGGGQPQHF. The CDR3 region has the DNA TGTGCCAGCAGCTCAGGAGGCGGTCAGCCCCAGCATTTT.

This clonotype was recorded a few times. The chain uses TRBV3-1 and TRBJ1-5; D might be TRBD1 (5 bases). This CDR3 spans 14 amino acids. The V gene lost 1 base and the J gene lost 8 bases, with 12 bases spanning the gap. The germline V gene encodes CDR1 LGHDT and CDR2 YNNKEL (reference sequence). The CDR3 DNA is TGTGCCAGCAGCCAAGGGGCAGGGTGGGAGCCCCAGCATTTT. Its translation is CASSQGAGWEPQHF.

This clonotype was seen many times. This sequence joins TRBV5-1 and TRBJ2-7; either TRBD1 or TRBD2 may fit D (5 bases each). Per germline, CDR1 SGHRS and CDR2 YFSETQ. This CDR3 contains 13 residues. Trimming took off 0 bases at V and 4 bases at J, with 8 bases between the two ends. CDR3 in DNA: TGCGCCAGCAGCTTGGGCAGGGAGTACGAGCAGTACTTC. Translation gives CASSLGREYEQYF.

This clonotype was seen at least ten times. The chain has TRBV12-3 or TRBV12-4 and TRBJ2-7; D may be TRBD1 or TRBD2 (6 bases each). The germline V and J ends were trimmed by 5 bases and 5 bases, with 16 bases remaining between them. The CDR3 consists of 14 residues. CDR3 coding DNA: TGTGCCAGCAGTCCCCAGCCGGGGGACAACGAGCAGTACTTC. Residues: CASSPQPGDNEQYF.

This clonotype was recorded many times. The chain recombines TRBV7-2 with TRBJ2-7; perhaps TRBD2 as D (5 bases). Germline CDR1 reads SGHTA; CDR2 reads FQGNSA. This CDR3 spans 17 amino acids. The V gene lost 1 base and the J gene lost 3 bases, with 19 bases spanning the gap. CDR3 amino acids: CASSLVRLGEINYEQYF. The CDR3 nucleotides read TGTGCCAGCAGCTTAGTCCGTCTCGGGGAAATCAACTACGAGCAGTACTTC.

This clonotype was observed at least ten times. The chain links TRBV25-1 to TRBJ1-1; D perhaps matches TRBD1 (5 bases). The CDR3 length is 12 residues. Trimming took off 6 bases at V and 12 bases at J, with 17 bases between the two ends. Germline CDR1 MGHDK, CDR2 SYGVNS. The CDR3 is CASRDRPGTPFF. The CDR3 region has the DNA TGTGCCAGCAGGGACCGACCGGGGACCCCTTTCTTT.

Only a few counts were recorded for this clonotype. This rearrangement joins TRBV29-1 to TRBJ2-7; TRBD2 matches at 7 bases. The CDR3 spans 13 residues. Trimming cost V 4 bases and J 6 bases; bases outside gene matches: 9. Germline V gene sequence: CDR1 SQVTM, CDR2 ANQGSEA. CDR3 nucleotides: TGCAGCGTTGCGTTAGGCGGGAGTACCGAGCAGTACTTC. As protein: CSVALGGSTEQYF.

About this clonotype: The junction departs from the called germline gene at one end, perhaps through a read error. CDR3 DNA sequence: TGTGCCAGCACCAAACAGGGAGCTAATGTAAAACTTTTTTTT. It specifies CASTKQGANVKLFF. The chain couples TRBV27 to TRBJ1-4, with a weak D call TRBD1 (6 bases). Germline V gene lookup returns CDR1 MNHEY and CDR2 SMNVEV (reference sequence). This CDR3 is 14 amino acids long.

Ten or more counts support this clonotype. The chain has TRBV28 and TRBJ2-7; 11 positions agree with TRBD1. Germline CDR1 reads MDHEN; CDR2 reads SYDVKM. V was clipped by 7 bases and J by 3 bases; unmatched bases: 5. This CDR3 contains 14 residues. CDR3 nucleotide sequence: TGTGCCAGCAACACCGGGACAGGGGGCTACGAGCAGTACTTC. It encodes CASNTGTGGYEQYF.

This clonotype occurred many times. V and J are TRBV6-5 and TRBJ1-5; D might be TRBD1 (6 bases). The ends were cut back, 6 bases at V and 7 bases at J, with 16 bases in the middle. Germline CDR1 is MNHEY and CDR2 is SVGAGI. The CDR3 contains 14 residues. The CDR3 loop reads CASSPGAARQPQHF. As DNA, the CDR3 is TGTGCCAGCAGCCCGGGGGCCGCAAGACAGCCCCAGCATTTT.

This clonotype was found many times. This sequence joins TRBV5-6 and TRBJ2-7; 13 nucleotides align to TRBD2. Looked up from germline, CDR1 is SGHDT and CDR2 is YYEEEE. Germline trimming cut 3 bases from V and 4 bases from J; bases unmatched to any gene: 4. CDR3 size: 15 residues. The CDR3 DNA reads as TGTGCCAGCAGCTCTCGGACTAGCGGGAGATACGAGCAGTACTTC. It translates to CASSSRTSGRYEQYF.